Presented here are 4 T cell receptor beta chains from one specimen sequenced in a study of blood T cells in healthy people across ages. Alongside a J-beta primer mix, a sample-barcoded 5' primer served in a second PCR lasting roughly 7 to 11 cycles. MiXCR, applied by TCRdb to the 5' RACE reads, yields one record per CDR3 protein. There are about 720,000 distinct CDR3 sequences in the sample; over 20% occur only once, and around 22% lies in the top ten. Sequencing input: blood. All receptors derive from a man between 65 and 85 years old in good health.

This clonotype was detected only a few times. Written as DNA, the CDR3 is TGTGCCAGCAGCACCTCTAGGACGGGTACGCAGTATTTT. It codes for CASSTSRTGTQYF. The genes are TRBV5-6 and TRBJ2-3, with D unclear. Trimming took off 4 bases at V and 8 bases at J, with 14 bases between the two ends. Germline V gene sequence: CDR1 SGHDT, CDR2 YYEEEE. The CDR3 is 13 residues long.

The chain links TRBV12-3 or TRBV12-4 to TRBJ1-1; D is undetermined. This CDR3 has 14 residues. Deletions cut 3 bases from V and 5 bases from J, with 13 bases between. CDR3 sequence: CASSFGAMGTEAFF. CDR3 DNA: TGTGCCAGCAGTTTTGGAGCCATGGGTACTGAAGCTTTCTTT.

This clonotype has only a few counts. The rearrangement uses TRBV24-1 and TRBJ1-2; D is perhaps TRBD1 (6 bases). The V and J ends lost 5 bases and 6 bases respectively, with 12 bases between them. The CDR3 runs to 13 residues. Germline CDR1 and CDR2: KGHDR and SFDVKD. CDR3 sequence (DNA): TGTGCCACCAGTGGGACAGTGGCGGATGGCTACACCTTC. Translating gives CATSGTVADGYTF.

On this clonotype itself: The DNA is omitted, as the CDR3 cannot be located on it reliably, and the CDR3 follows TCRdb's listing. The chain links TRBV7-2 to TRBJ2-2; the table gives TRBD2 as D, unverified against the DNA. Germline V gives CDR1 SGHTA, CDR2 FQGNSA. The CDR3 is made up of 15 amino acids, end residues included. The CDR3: CASSLFGGGTGEQFF.